This T cell receptor beta chain was found in a study of blood T cell repertoires in COVID-19. Trimming removed 4 bases at V and 1 base at J, with 10 bases between. The CDR3 is made up of 14 amino acids. Germline CDR1 is SNHLY and CDR2 is FYNNEI. Clones were sequenced by immunoSEQ multiplex PCR, and TCRdb holds only the in-frame ones, with some missing. The profile shows 200,000 to 300,000 clones, approximately 84% of them singletons. This clone was observed once. The sequenced sample consisted of peripheral blood. V and J are TRBV2 and TRBJ1-1; D unclear. This TCR came from a woman over 75 with acute or convalescent COVID-19. CDR3 amino acids: CASSGRTRNTEAFF. The CDR3 region has the DNA TGTGCCAGCAGTGGGAGAACACGGAACACTGAAGCTTTCTTT. The full variable domain, completed using reference TRBV2 and TRBJ1-1, is EPEVTQTPSHQVTQMGQEVILRCVPISNHLYFYWYRQILGQKVEFLVSFYNNEISEKSEIFDDQFSVERPDGSNFTLKIRSTKLEDSAMYFCASSGRTRNTEAFFGQGTRLTVV.